This entry concerns a single TCR beta chain. Clones were read by immunoSEQ multiplex PCR, and TCRdb kept only the in-frame ones, dropping some. This sample has approximately 70,000 clones, with roughly 93% found just once. These data come from a study of T cells after somatic rescue of genetic block. Sequenced material: peripheral blood mononuclear cells (PBMCs). The sequence derives from a man aged 25 to 40.

The CDR3: CASSPSPGKEQYF. The CDR3 coding sequence is TGTGCCAGCAGCCCCTCGCCAGGGAAAGAGCAGTACTTC. The chain carries TRBV28 and TRBJ2-7; tentatively, D is TRBD1 (5 bases). V lost 6 bases and J lost 7, with 16 bases in between. The CDR3 is made up of 13 amino acids. CDR1 is MDHEN and CDR2 is SYDVKM in the germline V gene.